This TCR beta chain was sequenced in a study of human T cells and chemical hapten exposure. Study overall: All patients underwent weekly scalp dosing with diphenylcyclopropenone for the full roughly 25-week study. Whole-study results and caveats: Following DPC sensitization, TCRs present above 1 in 1000 frequency showed no change.

The library tagged individual cDNA molecules with unique molecular identifiers. From the RACE reads, TCRdb called clonotypes with MiXCR, one entry per CDR3 protein. Of about 99,000 distinct CDR3 sequences listed, around 12% are singletons. The time point: patch test 1, 2 weeks after DPC sensitization. Noted treatment: therapeutic diphenylcyclopropenone sensitization with weekly scalp DPC. Venepuncture was done earlier than the placement of each patch test. Concerning this clonotype itself: Its antigen is not known.

The specimen comprised whole blood, sampled in connection with sensitization to the hapten diphenylcyclopropenone (DPC). The TCR comes from a woman aged 40 to 50 with alopecia areata. Some clones in this sample may be carry-over from other donors' samples.

CDR3 protein: CASVPTGNTGELFF. The DNA of the CDR3 is TGCGCCAGCGTCCCAACAGGGAACACCGGGGAGCTGTTTTTT. This chain connects TRBV5-1 to TRBJ2-2; D perhaps matches TRBD1 (5 bases). The CDR3 loop spans 14 amino acids. V was cut by 7 bases and J by 1 base, with 11 bases left in between. Germline CDR1 reads SGHRS; CDR2 reads YFSETQ.